This T cell receptor (beta chain) was identified in a study of CD8 T cells in ankylosing spondylitis (dated by TCRdb to the late 2010s). Notes on the research overall: T cell receptor beta repertoires were profiled in healthy donors and ankylosing spondylitis patients so that disease-linked TCR variants could be found. The whole study cohort included over 85 healthy donors and around 25 ankylosing spondylitis patients. Peripheral blood was sampled, and synovial fluid was also collected from ankylosing spondylitis patients.

This clonotype was seen at least ten times. Its target antigen remains unknown. One base away there is no much larger clone; base qualities are not given. Reads for this sample came from an Illumina HiSeq 2500. Quantitative 5'-RACE with molecular barcodes was used to prepare TCR beta libraries. The study's own analysis went as follows. A new computational method based on a probabilistic model of VDJ rearrangement was used to identify disease-linked TCR variants. TCRdb reanalyzed the raw reads on its own, using fastp at Q25 for trimming and MiXCR for clone calling, and kept in-frame beta chains. Every CDR3 protein is listed once, alongside the most common genes and DNA of its rows. TCRdb, not the original authors, processed these V and J calls. This sample gives 200,000 to 250,000 distinct CDR3 sequences in total; just under 7.5% of them show up just once. The ten top clones hold 14% of the sample. General study outcomes and caveats: A TCR beta motif of 8 or 9 highly homologous amino acid variants appeared characteristic of blood from ankylosing spondylitis patients. The disease-linked clones had a CD8+ phenotype and were found at relatively low frequencies in peripheral blood. Some motif variants were previously reported in synovial fluid and blood of reactive arthritis patients, suggesting common disease-initiation mechanisms. Significant enrichment of the disease-linked clones was reported in matched synovial fluid samples from ankylosing spondylitis patients.

Sample: blood, either unsorted or a sorted T cell fraction (not recorded which). This receptor was identified in a male donor with ankylosing spondylitis.

The CDR3 corresponds to CASRLLGRTDTQYF. The DNA sequence is given as TGTGCCAGCAGACTACTAGGGCGCACAGATACGCAGTATTTT. The chain uses TRBV27 and TRBJ2-3, with a tentative D gene TRBD2 over 5 matching bases. At the junction V is shortened by 6 bases and J by 1 base, with 11 bases in between. Its CDR3 holds 14 amino acids, cysteine through phenylalanine. The kept DNA is CDR3 alone, 42 bases in frame from the first base. Via the germline V gene (reference sequence), CDR1 is MNHEY and CDR2 SMNVEV.